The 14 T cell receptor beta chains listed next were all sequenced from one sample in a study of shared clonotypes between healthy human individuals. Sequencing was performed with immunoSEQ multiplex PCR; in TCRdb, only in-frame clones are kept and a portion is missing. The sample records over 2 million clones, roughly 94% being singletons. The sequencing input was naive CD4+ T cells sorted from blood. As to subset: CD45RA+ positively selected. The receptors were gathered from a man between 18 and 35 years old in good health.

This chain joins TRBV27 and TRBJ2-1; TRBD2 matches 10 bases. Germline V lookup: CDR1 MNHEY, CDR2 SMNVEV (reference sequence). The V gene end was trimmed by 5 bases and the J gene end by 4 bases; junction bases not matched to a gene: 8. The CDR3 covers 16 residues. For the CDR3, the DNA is TGTGCCAGCAGTCCTACTAGCGGGGTCTTGTACAATGAGCAGTTCTTC. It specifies CASSPTSGVLYNEQFF.

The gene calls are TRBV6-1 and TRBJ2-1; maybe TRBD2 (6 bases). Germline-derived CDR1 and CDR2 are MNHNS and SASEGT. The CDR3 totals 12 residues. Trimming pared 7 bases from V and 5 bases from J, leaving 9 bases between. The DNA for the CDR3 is TGTGCCAGCACCGGAGGGGACAATGAGCAGTTCTTC. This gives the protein CASTGGDNEQFF.

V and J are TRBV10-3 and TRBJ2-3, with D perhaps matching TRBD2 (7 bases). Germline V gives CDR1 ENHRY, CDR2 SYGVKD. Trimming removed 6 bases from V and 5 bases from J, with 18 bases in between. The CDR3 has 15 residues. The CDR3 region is CAISRGAESRDTQYF. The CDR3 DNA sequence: TGTGCCATCAGCCGGGGGGCGGAAAGTAGAGATACGCAGTATTTT.

CDR3 protein: CASSLEDRATNEKLFF. In DNA form, the CDR3 reads TGCGCCAGCAGCCTAGAGGACAGGGCCACTAATGAAAAACTGTTTTTT. V usage is TRBV4-1 and J usage is TRBJ1-4; the match to TRBD1 covers 8 bases. The length of the CDR3 is 16 residues. J gave up 2 bases and V 4 bases, and 6 bases lay outside the gene matches. The germline V gene encodes CDR1 MGHRA and CDR2 YSYEKL.

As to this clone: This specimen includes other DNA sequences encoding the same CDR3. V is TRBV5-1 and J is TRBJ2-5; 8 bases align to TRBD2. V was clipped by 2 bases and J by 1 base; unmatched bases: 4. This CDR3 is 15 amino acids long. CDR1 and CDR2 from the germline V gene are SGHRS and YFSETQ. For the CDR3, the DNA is TGCGCCAGCAGCTTAATAGCGGGGCCCCAAGAGACCCAGTACTTC. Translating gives CASSLIAGPQETQYF.

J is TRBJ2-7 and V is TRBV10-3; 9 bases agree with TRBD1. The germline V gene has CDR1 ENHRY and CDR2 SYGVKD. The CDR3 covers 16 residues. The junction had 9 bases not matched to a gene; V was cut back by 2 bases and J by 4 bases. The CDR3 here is CAISETPPGQGYEQYF. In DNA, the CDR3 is TGTGCCATCAGTGAGACCCCCCCGGGACAGGGTTACGAGCAGTACTTC.

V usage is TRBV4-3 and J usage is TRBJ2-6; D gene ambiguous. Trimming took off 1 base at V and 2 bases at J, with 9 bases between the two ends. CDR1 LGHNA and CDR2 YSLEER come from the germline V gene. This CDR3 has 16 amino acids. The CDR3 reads CASSQGVEAGANVLTF. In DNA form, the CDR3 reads TGCGCCAGCAGCCAAGGAGTAGAGGCTGGGGCCAACGTCCTGACTTTC.

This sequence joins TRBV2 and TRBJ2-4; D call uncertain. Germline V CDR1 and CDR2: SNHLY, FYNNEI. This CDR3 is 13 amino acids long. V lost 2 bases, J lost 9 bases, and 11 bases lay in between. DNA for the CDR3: TGTGCCAGCAGTGAACAGGATGTCGGCATTCAGTACTTC. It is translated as CASSEQDVGIQYF.

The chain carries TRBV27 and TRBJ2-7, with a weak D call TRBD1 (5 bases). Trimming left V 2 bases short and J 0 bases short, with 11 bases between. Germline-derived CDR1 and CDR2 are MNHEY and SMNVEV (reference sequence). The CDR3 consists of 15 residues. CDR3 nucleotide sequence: TGTGCCAGCAGTTTAAGGGGTATAAACTCCTACGAGCAGTACTTC. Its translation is CASSLRGINSYEQYF.

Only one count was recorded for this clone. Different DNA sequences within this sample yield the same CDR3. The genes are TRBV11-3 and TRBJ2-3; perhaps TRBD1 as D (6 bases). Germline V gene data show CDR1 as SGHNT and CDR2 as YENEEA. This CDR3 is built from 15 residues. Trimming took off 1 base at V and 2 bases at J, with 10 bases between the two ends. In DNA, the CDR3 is TGTGCCAGCAGCTTAGGCGGACAGTCCACAGATACGCAGTATTTT. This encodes CASSLGGQSTDTQYF.

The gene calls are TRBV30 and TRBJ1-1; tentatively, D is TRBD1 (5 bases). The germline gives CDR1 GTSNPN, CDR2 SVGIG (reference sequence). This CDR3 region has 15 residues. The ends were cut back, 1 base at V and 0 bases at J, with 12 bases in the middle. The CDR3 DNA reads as TGTGCCTGGAGTGCCCCGGGACGGATGAACACTGAAGCTTTCTTT. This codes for CAWSAPGRMNTEAFF.

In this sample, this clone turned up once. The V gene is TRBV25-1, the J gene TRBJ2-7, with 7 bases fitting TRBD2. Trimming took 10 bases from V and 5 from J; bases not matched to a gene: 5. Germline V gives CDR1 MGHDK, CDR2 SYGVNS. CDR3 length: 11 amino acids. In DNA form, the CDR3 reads TGTGCCATTGGGAGGGGCAACGAGCAGTACTTC. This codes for CAIGRGNEQYF.

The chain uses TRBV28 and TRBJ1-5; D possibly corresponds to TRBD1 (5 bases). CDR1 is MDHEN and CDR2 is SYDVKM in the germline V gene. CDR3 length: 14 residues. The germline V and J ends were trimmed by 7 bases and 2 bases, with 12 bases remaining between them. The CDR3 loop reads CASTILGRNQPQHF. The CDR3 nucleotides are TGTGCCAGCACCATCCTGGGACGCAATCAGCCCCAGCATTTT.

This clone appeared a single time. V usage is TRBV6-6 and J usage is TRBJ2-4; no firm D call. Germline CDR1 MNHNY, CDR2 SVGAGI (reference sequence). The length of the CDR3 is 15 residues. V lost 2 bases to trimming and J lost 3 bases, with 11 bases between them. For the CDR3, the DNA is TGTGCCAGCAGTTACCGATCGCAAAACAAAAACATTCAGTACTTC. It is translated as CASSYRSQNKNIQYF.